This entry concerns a single TCR beta chain. The antigen is undetermined. The data belong to a study of beta chain features in type 1 diabetes. TCRB transcripts that were expressed got sequenced, as all of the isolated RNA had been reverse transcribed. The protocol was immunoSEQ multiplex PCR, while the TCRdb copy is restricted to in-frame clones and leaves out a portion. The data contain some 240,000 clones, 16% of them singletons. V lost 1 base, J lost 3 bases, and 7 bases lay in between. This CDR3 has 13 residues. Germline CDR1 KGHSH, CDR2 LQKENI. Whole-study findings and limits: In comparison with healthy donors, patients had naive, central memory and Treg TCRB repertoires that appeared more similar. Moderately but significantly shorter TCRB CDR3s were found in Type 1 diabetes patients in all four CD4+ subsets. VDJ junctions from patients with type 1 diabetes contained fewer insertions and more deletions. Here, the possible influence of HLA type (on TCRB rearrangement) remained unresolved.

The TCR comes from a man aged 25-45 years with type 1 diabetes. Sequencing used naive CD4+ T cells from blood. The chain uses TRBV18 and TRBJ2-7; perhaps TRBD1 as D (5 bases). CDR3 sequence: CASSPQGIYEQYF. The CDR3 bases are TGTGCCAGCTCACCACAGGGGATCTACGAGCAGTACTTC.